Below are 20 T cell receptor beta chains sequenced from a single sample in a study of blood T cell repertoires in COVID-19. TCRdb's copy holds only in-frame clones and misses some; the assay was immunoSEQ multiplex PCR. The sample holds hundreds of thousands of clones, roughly 86% seen once. Sequenced material: peripheral blood. The origin of the receptors is a man aged 55-75 years with acute or convalescent COVID-19.

The V and J genes are TRBV19 and TRBJ2-3; TRBD1 aligns across 7 bases. The CDR3 has 15 amino acids. Germline assignment: CDR1 LNHDA and CDR2 SQIVND (reference sequence). The V and J ends lost 9 bases and 0 bases, in that order; junction bases with no gene match: 9. CDR3 bases: TGTGCCAGCACGAGGACAGGCTCTAGCACAGATACGCAGTATTTT. Residues: CASTRTGSSTDTQYF.

The V and J genes are TRBV29-1 and TRBJ1-1; unclear D gene. CDR1 SQVTM and CDR2 ANQGSEA come from the germline V gene. The length of the CDR3 is 13 residues. The V end lost 5 bases, the J end lost 0 bases, and 10 bases lay between the germline ends. CDR3 loop: CSVWRDMNTEAFF. The CDR3 coding sequence is TGCAGCGTTTGGCGGGATATGAACACTGAAGCTTTCTTT.

The chain is built from TRBV6-2 or TRBV6-3 and TRBJ2-5; tentatively, D is TRBD2 (5 bases). Germline values: CDR1 MNHEY, CDR2 SVGEGT. The CDR3 loop spans 14 amino acids. Trimming took 2 bases from V and 4 from J, leaving 11 bases between them. CDR3 protein: CASSYASRAETQYF. Here the CDR3 DNA reads TGTGCCAGCAGTTACGCATCGCGGGCAGAGACCCAGTACTTC.

The chain carries TRBV5-1 and TRBJ2-3; 9 bases are shared with TRBD2. CDR3 size: 16 residues. Per germline, CDR1 SGHRS and CDR2 YFSETQ. Losses at the gene ends were 4 bases for V and 1 base for J; bases not matched to a gene: 7. Here the CDR3 DNA reads TGCGCCAGCAGCCGGAAGCGGGGGGCCGGCACAGATACGCAGTATTTT. Translation: CASSRKRGAGTDTQYF.

The V and J genes are TRBV9 and TRBJ2-7; TRBD2 might be the D (5 bases). Germline V lookup: CDR1 SGDLS, CDR2 YYNGEE. This CDR3 spans 18 amino acids. The V gene lost 4 bases and the J gene lost 1 base, with 24 bases spanning the gap. The CDR3 loop reads CASSPRDGRAGDSYEQYF. In DNA, the CDR3 is TGTGCCAGCAGCCCCCGAGATGGGCGGGCAGGTGATTCCTACGAGCAGTACTTC.

The J gene is TRBJ1-2, the V gene TRBV28, with 7 bases that match TRBD1. The ends lost 3 bases at V and 4 bases at J; junction bases unmatched: 2. Per the germline V gene, CDR1 is MDHEN and CDR2 is SYDVKM. The CDR3 has 13 amino acids. The CDR3 sequence is CASSLGQRYGYTF. In DNA, the CDR3 is TGTGCCAGCAGTTTGGGACAGCGCTATGGCTACACCTTC.

This clone showed up just a few times. This chain joins TRBV18 and TRBJ2-3; TRBD2 matches 11 bases. There are 16 residues in the CDR3. The germline V gene encodes CDR1 KGHSH and CDR2 LQKENI. Germline trimming cut 1 base from V and 0 bases from J; bases unmatched to any gene: 0. Here the CDR3 DNA reads TGTGCCAGCTCACCACGACTAGCGGGGAGCACAGATACGCAGTATTTT. This translates into CASSPRLAGSTDTQYF.

V and J are TRBV28 and TRBJ2-6; D possibly corresponds to TRBD1 (6 bases). The CDR3 is made up of 16 amino acids. Germline-derived CDR1 and CDR2 are MDHEN and SYDVKM. V was shortened by 6 bases and J by 0 bases, with 12 bases between the two germline ends. The DNA for the CDR3 is TGTGCCAGCAGCTCCGGGACAAACTCTGGGGCCAACGTCCTGACTTTC. This codes for CASSSGTNSGANVLTF.

The chain combines TRBV6-5 with TRBJ1-2; TRBD1 might be the D (6 bases). Germline V gene lookup returns CDR1 MNHEY and CDR2 SVGAGI. This CDR3 has 16 amino acids. The V end lost 4 bases, the J end lost 4 bases, and 19 bases lay between the germline ends. Written as DNA, the CDR3 is TGTGCCAGCAGTTCCCCGACAGGCAGACTTTTCTATGGCTACACCTTC. Encoded protein: CASSSPTGRLFYGYTF.

The CDR3 sequence is CASSKWRGSYGYTF. DNA for the CDR3: TGTGCCAGCAGCAAGTGGAGGGGATCCTATGGCTACACCTTC. The chain combines TRBV3-1 (or the pseudogene TRBV3-2) with TRBJ1-2, with D tentatively TRBD1 (5 bases). Germline CDR1 and CDR2: LGHDT and YNNKEL (reference sequence). V was shortened by 5 bases and J by 4 bases, with 14 bases between the two germline ends. The CDR3 is 14 amino acids.

This clone was observed a single time. This rearrangement joins TRBV2 to TRBJ2-3; weak D call: TRBD2 (6 bases). V lost 8 bases and J lost 6, with 21 bases in between. There are 15 residues in the CDR3. Germline V gives CDR1 SNHLY, CDR2 FYNNEI. The CDR3 sequence: CASLGPGRLGDTQYF. The DNA for the CDR3 is TGTGCCAGCTTGGGACCGGGGAGGCTTGGGGATACGCAGTATTTT.

This chain uses TRBV5-1 with TRBJ2-3; 8 nucleotides agree with TRBD2. V dropped 4 bases and J dropped 3; count of bases not matched to a gene: 4. This CDR3 spans 14 amino acids. CDR1 SGHRS and CDR2 YFSETQ come from the germline V gene. The CDR3: CASSVGGATDTQYF. Written as DNA, the CDR3 is TGCGCCAGCAGCGTCGGGGGGGCGACAGATACGCAGTATTTT.

The J gene is TRBJ2-1, the V gene TRBV6-1; 10 nucleotides line up with TRBD2. This CDR3 has 19 amino acids. With 2 bases clipped from V and 5 bases from J, the junction kept 15 bases outside the gene matches. Germline V lookup: CDR1 MNHNS, CDR2 SASEGT. The CDR3 DNA reads TGTGCCAGCAGTGAATTTGTGGCTAGCGGGGGAGCGTTCCACAATGAGCAGTTCTTC. Protein: CASSEFVASGGAFHNEQFF.

Here the CDR3 DNA reads TGTGCCAGCAGCTTAGCGTTTGTGAACACTGAAGCTTTCTTT. Protein sequence: CASSLAFVNTEAFF. This sequence joins TRBV11-2 and TRBJ1-1; no clear D. The CDR3 consists of 14 residues. Trimming removed 1 base at V and 0 bases at J, with 6 bases between. Germline V gene data show CDR1 as SGHAT and CDR2 as FQNNGV.

This sequence joins TRBV24-1 and TRBJ1-5; 9 bases map to TRBD1. V was pared by 5 bases and J by 5 bases, with 6 bases of the junction left unmatched. There are 15 residues in the CDR3. CDR1 and CDR2 (germline): KGHDR, SFDVKD. The CDR3: CATSGDRESYQPQHF. DNA of the CDR3: TGTGCCACCAGTGGGGACAGGGAGTCATATCAGCCCCAGCATTTT.

V gene TRBV5-4 combines with J gene TRBJ2-3; the D gene is possibly TRBD2 (6 bases). There are 15 residues in the CDR3. Germline V gene data show CDR1 as SGHNT and CDR2 as YYREEE (reference sequence). Trimming stripped 0 bases from V and 6 bases from J, with 14 bases between. The CDR3 coding sequence is TGTGCCAGCAGCTTGGCCGCGGGGATAGGGGATACGCAGTATTTT. It yields the protein CASSLAAGIGDTQYF.

V gene TRBV6-5 combines with J gene TRBJ2-7; D is possibly TRBD1 (6 bases). Germline CDR1 MNHEY, CDR2 SVGAGI. Trimming cost V 10 bases and J 4 bases, with 20 bases left between them. This CDR3 has 14 amino acids. In DNA, the CDR3 is TGTGCCACCGTATGGGGGCTAGGAGTATACGAGCAGTACTTC. This sequence encodes CATVWGLGVYEQYF.

This chain joins TRBV6-5 and TRBJ2-5; TRBD1 aligns across 7 bases. The ends lost 7 bases at V and 0 bases at J; junction bases unmatched: 5. From germline, CDR1 is MNHEY and CDR2 SVGAGI. This CDR3 comprises 14 residues. The CDR3 coding sequence is TGTGCCAGCAATGGCAGGGGGTACCAAGAGACCCAGTACTTC. Encoded protein: CASNGRGYQETQYF.

The genes are TRBV7-3 and TRBJ2-3, with D possibly TRBD2 on 5 matching bases. Trimming took 5 bases from V and 1 from J, leaving 13 bases between them. The germline CDR1 and CDR2 sequences are SGHTA and FQGTGA. The CDR3 has 15 amino acids. The CDR3 DNA reads TGTGCCAGCAGCGAGGGCCCGTGGGGCACAGATACGCAGTATTTT. Translated, it gives CASSEGPWGTDTQYF.

The rearrangement joins TRBV5-3 to TRBJ2-7; 11 bases are shared with TRBD1. TRBV5-3 is annotated as an ORF whose role is uncertain. V lost 7 bases, J lost 5 bases, and 5 bases stayed unmatched. The CDR3 runs 13 residues. The chain's CDR3 is CARVGQGVHEQYF. The CDR3 DNA sequence: TGTGCCAGAGTGGGACAGGGGGTCCACGAGCAGTACTTC.